This T cell receptor (beta chain) was captured by sequencing in a study of T cell repertoires in cytomegalovirus infection. Many counts were recorded for this clonotype. Its cognate antigen is unknown. Per the germline V gene, CDR1 is SGHAT and CDR2 is FQNNGV. The CDR3 contains 16 residues. Trimming took 1 base from V and 1 from J, leaving 14 bases between them. TCRdb ran MiXCR on the reads and lists one entry per CDR3 protein. The sample shows 310,000 or so distinct CDR3 sequences, just under 25% of them seen only once. This sequence was found in a human donor in good health (CMV status not recorded). Some clones in this sample may be carry-over from other donors' samples. This rearrangement joins TRBV11-2 to TRBJ2-7; D remains ambiguous. This sample comprised cultured PBMCs, obtained from culture after CMV antigen stimulation. The CDR3 region has the DNA TGTGCCAGCAGCTTAGCCCCGCGACTGGGTTCCTACGAGCAGTACTTC. It specifies CASSLAPRLGSYEQYF.